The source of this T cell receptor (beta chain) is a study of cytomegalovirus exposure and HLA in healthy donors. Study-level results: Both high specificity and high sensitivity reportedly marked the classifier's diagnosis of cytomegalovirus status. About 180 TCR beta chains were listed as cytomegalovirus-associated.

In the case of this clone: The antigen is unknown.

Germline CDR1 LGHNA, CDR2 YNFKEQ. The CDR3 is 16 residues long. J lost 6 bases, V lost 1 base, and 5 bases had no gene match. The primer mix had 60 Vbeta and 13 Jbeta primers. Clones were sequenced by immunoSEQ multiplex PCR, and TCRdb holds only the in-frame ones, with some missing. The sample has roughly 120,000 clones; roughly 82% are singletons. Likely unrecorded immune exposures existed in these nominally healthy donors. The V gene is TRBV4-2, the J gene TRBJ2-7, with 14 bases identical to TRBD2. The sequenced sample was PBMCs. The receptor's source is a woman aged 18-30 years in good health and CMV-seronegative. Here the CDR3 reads CASSQAGLAGEGEQYF. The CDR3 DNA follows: TGTGCCAGCAGCCAAGCGGGACTAGCGGGAGAGGGCGAGCAGTACTTC.